This is a list of T cell receptor beta chains from one sample in a study of blood T cell repertoires in COVID-19. The protocol was immunoSEQ multiplex PCR, while the TCRdb copy is restricted to in-frame clones and leaves out a portion. The data contain approximately 300,000 clones, around nine tenths of them singletons. The sequencing input was PBMCs or T cells enriched from blood (not recorded which). These receptors all come from a man between 60 and 75 years old who had recovered from COVID-19. The CDR3 runs from the conserved cysteine through the conserved F or W. The order of the fields is D gene, clone size, V gene, J gene, CDR3 DNA, CDR3 protein. The D gene is left open where the match is weak. Size is stated for part of the rows, as once, few or many counts, or as a class when the clone is expanded.

>TRBD1|once|TRBV9|TRBJ1-2
TGTGCCAGCAGCCAGGGGGTTGGCTATGGCTACACCTTC
CASSQGVGYGYTF
>.|.|TRBV21-1|TRBJ2-1
TGTGCCAGCAGCAGGATAGCGGCGGACAATGAGCAGTTCTTC
CASSRIAADNEQFF
>TRBD1|once|TRBV5-1|TRBJ2-5
TGCGCCAGCAGCTTGGGGGGACAGGCAGGATGGGAGACCCAGTACTTC
CASSLGGQAGWETQYF
>.|.|TRBV27|TRBJ1-6
TGTGCCAGCAGTTTACTCAATTCACCCCTCCACTTT
CASSLLNSPLHF
>.|.|TRBV11-2|TRBJ2-5
TGTGCCAGCAGGGGGTCTCTCGGGAGTACCTACCGAGAGACCCAGTACTTC
CASRGSLGSTYRETQYF
>.|once|TRBV11-2|TRBJ1-3
TGTGCCAGCAGCTTAGAGTCCGGGGTTACTGGAAACACCATATATTTT
CASSLESGVTGNTIYF
>.|.|TRBV10-3|TRBJ2-5
TGTGCCATCAGTGATTTAAGGGAGCGAGAGACCCAGTACTTC
CAISDLRERETQYF
>TRBD1|.|TRBV27|TRBJ1-1
TGTGCCAGCAGTTCAGGTTACAGGGGGAACACTGAAGCTTTCTTT
CASSSGYRGNTEAFF
>TRBD2|.|TRBV27|TRBJ2-3
TGTGCCAGCAGTTTAGCGTCACTAGCGGCGGATACGCAGTATTTT
CASSLASLAADTQYF
>.|.|TRBV29-1|TRBJ2-5
TGCAGCGTTAGAATGGAGTACGAGACCCAGTACTTC
CSVRMEYETQYF
>.|.|TRBV14|TRBJ2-6
TGTGCCAGCAGCCTCGGACAGGGGGCCAACGTCCTGACTTTC
CASSLGQGANVLTF
>.|.|TRBV4-1|TRBJ2-5
TGCGCCAGCAGCCAAGCGACAGTCGGGCGTCGCGAGACCCAGTACTTC
CASSQATVGRRETQYF
>.|.|TRBV7-2|TRBJ1-3
TGTGCCAGCAGTCGGGACGGGAGCTCTGGAAACACCATATATTTT
CASSRDGSSGNTIYF
>TRBD2|.|TRBV28|TRBJ2-1
TGTGCCAGCAGTTCGACTAGCGGGAGGGCCCACTCCTACAATGAGCAGTTCTTC
CASSSTSGRAHSYNEQFF
>TRBD2|.|TRBV7-3|TRBJ2-1
TGTGCCAGCAGCCCGAATAGCGGGAGCTCCTACAATGAGCAGTTCTTC
CASSPNSGSSYNEQFF
>TRBD1|once|TRBV4-1|TRBJ1-2
TGCGCCAGCAGCCTAGAAGACAGGGAGAGCTATGGCTACACCTTC
CASSLEDRESYGYTF
>.|.|TRBV15|TRBJ2-7
TGTGCCACCAGCAGAGATGTAAGGGGTTACGAGCAGTACTTC
CATSRDVRGYEQYF
>TRBD1|once|TRBV19|TRBJ2-3
TGTGCCAGTAGTACCCTTCAGGGGGCTTACGCAGATACGCAGTATTTT
CASSTLQGAYADTQYF
>TRBD1|.|TRBV29-1|TRBJ1-1
TGCAGCGCTGGTGGGACAGGGGGGACTGAAGCTTTCTTT
CSAGGTGGTEAFF
>TRBD2|.|TRBV4-2|TRBJ2-1
TGTGCCAGCAGCCCCGGCCCTGCGGGAGGGTCCTACAATGAGCAGTTCTTC
CASSPGPAGGSYNEQFF
>.|.|TRBV6-5|TRBJ2-7
TGTGCCAGCAGCCGGGTCGGCGCCAGTTACGAGCAGTACTTC
CASSRVGASYEQYF
>TRBD1|.|TRBV27|TRBJ1-1
TGTGCCAGCAGTTCAGGGACAGGGGGCTTCACTGAAGCTTTCTTT
CASSSGTGGFTEAFF
>TRBD1|.|TRBV20-1|TRBJ2-6
TGCAGTGCTATTGACAGGGTCTCCTTCGTTGCCAACGTCCTGACTTTC
CSAIDRVSFVANVLTF
>.|.|TRBV28|TRBJ2-7
TGTGCCAGCAGGCCTCAGGGCAGGACCTACGAGCAGTACTTC
CASRPQGRTYEQYF
>TRBD2|.|TRBV7-3|TRBJ2-7
TGTGCCAGCAGCTTAGGAATAGCGGGAGCCGGCTACGAGCAGTACTTC
CASSLGIAGAGYEQYF
>TRBD1|.|TRBV28|TRBJ1-6
TGTGCCGGCCAGACAGGGGCATATTCACCCCTCCACTTT
CAGQTGAYSPLHF
>TRBD1|.|TRBV7-9|TRBJ1-1
TGTGCCAGCGGAAAAGGGACAGGGGACACTGAAGCTTTCTTT
CASGKGTGDTEAFF
>.|.|TRBV4-1|TRBJ2-7
TGCGCCAGCAGCCAAGACGGGATGACTGTACCCTACGAGCAGTACTTC
CASSQDGMTVPYEQYF
>.|.|TRBV24-1|TRBJ2-2
TGTGCCACCAGTGATTTGGGAGCGGACTACACCGGGGAGCTGTTTTTT
CATSDLGADYTGELFF
>.|.|TRBV5-4|TRBJ2-7
TGTGCCAGCAGCCCTAAGGGGCCTGGAACCTTCTACGAGCAGTACTTC
CASSPKGPGTFYEQYF
>TRBD2|.|TRBV14|TRBJ2-4
TGTGCCAGCAGCCAAGGACTAGCGGGAATCAAGGGAAACATTCAGTACTTC
CASSQGLAGIKGNIQYF
>.|.|TRBV11-3|TRBJ2-5
TGTGCCAGCAGCCCCCGAGGGGGTACAGAGACCCAGTACTTC
CASSPRGGTETQYF
>TRBD1|.|TRBV6-2/TRBV6-3|TRBJ2-7
TGTGCCAGCAGTTCAAGGGGGCGGAGCTCCTACGAGCAGTACTTC
CASSSRGRSSYEQYF